Below, 27 T cell receptor beta chains from the same sample are listed, as sequenced in a study of control samples from healthy donors and cancer patients. Method: immunoSEQ multiplex PCR; TCRdb's copy keeps in-frame clones and lacks some. The sample lists around 130,000 clones, about 88% occurring once. Specimen: blood. The receptors come from a man in his fifties or sixties in good health.

This chain uses TRBV10-2 with TRBJ1-4; maybe TRBD1 (6 bases). There are 14 residues in the CDR3. Per the germline V gene, CDR1 is WSHSY and CDR2 is SAAADI. The V end lost 4 bases, the J end lost 8 bases, and 14 bases lay between the germline ends. The CDR3 is CASSVGGAQEKLFF. As DNA, the CDR3 is TGCGCCAGCAGTGTTGGGGGGGCGCAAGAAAAACTGTTTTTT.

The chain employs TRBV10-3 and TRBJ1-4; D is possibly TRBD1 (5 bases). Germline CDR1 and CDR2: ENHRY and SYGVKD. V shed 4 bases and J shed 8 bases, with 17 bases lying between them. The CDR3 consists of 15 residues. CDR3: CAISAGTGRGEKLFF. DNA of the CDR3: TGTGCCATCAGTGCGGGGACGGGAAGAGGCGAAAAACTGTTTTTT.

The chain is built from TRBV10-3 and TRBJ2-2; D is possibly TRBD1 (6 bases). Trimming shortened V by 4 bases and J by 5 bases, and 14 bases separated the two germline ends. CDR3 length: 15 residues. Germline CDR1 is ENHRY and CDR2 is SYGVKD. In DNA form, the CDR3 reads TGTGCCATCAGTGGTAGGAAGACAGGTACCGGGGAGCTGTTTTTT. The encoded protein is CAISGRKTGTGELFF.

V gene TRBV5-1 combines with J gene TRBJ1-5, with D possibly matching TRBD1 (6 bases). Germline V gives CDR1 SGHRS, CDR2 YFSETQ. Trimming took off 0 bases at V and 0 bases at J, with 10 bases between the two ends. CDR3 length: 16 residues. CDR3 sequence (DNA): TGCGCCAGCAGCTTGGCCGGGGGCTATAGCAATCAGCCCCAGCATTTT. Translation: CASSLAGGYSNQPQHF.

This chain connects TRBV3-1 (or the pseudogene TRBV3-2) to TRBJ2-1; TRBD1 agrees at 7 bases. Losses at the gene ends were 3 bases for V and 10 bases for J; bases not matched to a gene: 3. Germline V CDR1 and CDR2: LGHDT, YNNKEL (reference sequence). The CDR3 is made up of 12 amino acids. The DNA for the CDR3 is TGTGCCAGCAGCCAGACAGGGTACGAGCAGTTCTTC. This translates into CASSQTGYEQFF.

V usage is TRBV7-9 and J usage is TRBJ2-7; D unresolved. Germline CDR1 is SEHNR and CDR2 is FQNEAQ (reference sequence). CDR3 size: 11 residues. The V and J ends lost 5 bases and 5 bases respectively, with 7 bases between them. Here the CDR3 DNA reads TGTGCCAGCAGCGCCGACCACGAGCAGTACTTC. Protein: CASSADHEQYF.

V usage is TRBV3-1 (or the pseudogene TRBV3-2) and J usage is TRBJ1-1, with D unclear. The germline V gene has CDR1 LGHDT and CDR2 YNNKEL (reference sequence). The CDR3 is made up of 13 amino acids. V dropped 0 bases and J dropped 10 bases, with 12 bases sitting between them. CDR3 DNA sequence: TGTGCCAGCAGCCAAGATTCATCCGGTGGAGCTTTCTTT. Translated, it gives CASSQDSSGGAFF.

This chain connects TRBV3-1 (or the pseudogene TRBV3-2) to TRBJ1-2; maybe TRBD1 (5 bases). The CDR3 extends over 14 amino acids. V was pared by 0 bases and J by 3 bases, with 8 bases between. CDR1 and CDR2 (germline): LGHDT, YNNKEL (reference sequence). The CDR3 loop is CASSQDLRDYGYTF. The CDR3 DNA sequence: TGTGCCAGCAGCCAAGATCTCAGGGACTATGGCTACACCTTC.

The V and J genes are TRBV6-1 and TRBJ2-3; 12 nucleotides align to TRBD2. The trim removed 2 bases at V and 2 bases at J, leaving 8 bases unmatched. Germline V gene sequence: CDR1 MNHNS, CDR2 SASEGT. This CDR3 has 18 amino acids. The DNA for the CDR3 is TGTGCCAGCAGTGAACAACTAGCGGGGGGCCGACTCACAGATACGCAGTATTTT. This gives the protein CASSEQLAGGRLTDTQYF.

The V and J genes are TRBV29-1 and TRBJ1-1; D is uncertain. CDR1 and CDR2 (germline): SQVTM, ANQGSEA. The CDR3 is made up of 15 amino acids. Between the trimmed V and J ends, which lost 5 bases and 2 bases, there was a span of 18 bases. Here the CDR3 reads CSVHKPPGPNTEAFF. The DNA for the CDR3 is TGCAGCGTTCACAAACCCCCAGGCCCCAACACTGAAGCTTTCTTT.

This clone has a handful of counts. This chain uses TRBV2 with TRBJ1-5; possible D gene TRBD1, 5 bases. Germline V gives CDR1 SNHLY, CDR2 FYNNEI. The CDR3 extends over 16 amino acids. The germline V and J ends were trimmed by 3 bases and 10 bases, with 22 bases remaining between them. The CDR3 DNA reads as TGTGCCAGCAGTGACGGGTTTGCGGGTTTGGGGGGACCCCAGCATTTT. Translating it yields CASSDGFAGLGGPQHF.

This chain connects TRBV24-1 to TRBJ2-3; tentative D call: TRBD2 (5 bases). Deletions cut 4 bases from V and 0 bases from J, with 13 bases between. Germline V CDR1 and CDR2: KGHDR, SFDVKD. This CDR3 is built from 16 residues. The chain's CDR3 is CATSDRLASSTDTQYF. Here the CDR3 DNA reads TGTGCCACCAGTGACCGCCTAGCAAGTAGCACAGATACGCAGTATTTT.

The chain recombines TRBV5-1 with TRBJ2-1, with D perhaps TRBD2 (7 bases). Trimming took off 0 bases at V and 4 bases at J, with 14 bases between the two ends. CDR3 length equals 16 residues. Germline-derived CDR1 and CDR2 are SGHRS and YFSETQ. The CDR3 is CASSLAPAGAYNEQFF. CDR3 DNA sequence: TGCGCCAGCAGCTTGGCTCCGGCGGGGGCTTACAATGAGCAGTTCTTC.

The V and J genes are TRBV24-1 and TRBJ2-5; 8 nucleotides align to TRBD2. V shed 5 bases, J shed 1 base, and the junction held 5 bases outside the gene matches. CDR3 length: 15 residues. The germline gives CDR1 KGHDR, CDR2 SFDVKD. This CDR3 is CATSAAGGLQETQYF. The CDR3, as DNA: TGTGCCACCAGTGCTGCGGGGGGCCTCCAAGAGACCCAGTACTTC.

V gene TRBV4-2 combines with J gene TRBJ2-2, with TRBD1 as a possible D gene (6 bases). Germline lookup yields CDR1 LGHNA and CDR2 YNFKEQ. Trimming took off 1 base at V and 6 bases at J, with 12 bases between the two ends. The CDR3 is made up of 15 amino acids. CDR3 sequence reads: CASSQALQGPGELFF. CDR3 sequence (DNA): TGTGCCAGCAGCCAAGCCCTACAGGGACCCGGGGAGCTGTTTTTT.

With respect to this clone: The junction and the germline gene differ at one end; a read error may be behind it. The chain recombines TRBV6-5 with TRBJ1-5; TRBD1 aligns across 9 bases. The CDR3 is made up of 15 amino acids. Germline values: CDR1 MNHEY, CDR2 SVGAGI. The CDR3 region has the DNA TGTGCCAGCAGTCCCGGGACAGGGAAGGGGCAGCCCCTGCATTTT. Translated: CASSPGTGKGQPLHF.

The chain is built from TRBV11-3 and TRBJ1-1; 7 nucleotides align to TRBD1. J gave up 0 bases and V 3 bases, and 7 bases lay outside the gene matches. The germline V gene encodes CDR1 SGHNT and CDR2 YENEEA. The CDR3 spans 16 residues. CDR3 DNA sequence: TGTGCCAGCAGCTTGGAACAGGGGAGGGTGAACACTGAAGCTTTCTTT. Its protein is CASSLEQGRVNTEAFF.

The J gene is TRBJ2-3, the V gene TRBV29-1; D gene ambiguous. Germline CDR1 reads SQVTM; CDR2 reads ANQGSEA. The V end was cut by 6 bases, the J end by 4 bases, with 5 bases between. CDR3 size: 10 residues. The CDR3 protein is CSVHSDTQYF. The CDR3 DNA follows: TGCAGCGTCCATTCAGATACGCAGTATTTT.

This chain uses TRBV19 with TRBJ1-5; D may be TRBD1 (6 bases). Germline CDR1 LNHDA, CDR2 SQIVND (reference sequence). Trimming shortened V by 4 bases and J by 1 base, and 14 bases separated the two germline ends. This CDR3 has 16 amino acids. The chain's CDR3 is CASSSRQGKSNQPQHF. The CDR3 DNA reads as TGTGCCAGTAGTAGCCGTCAGGGGAAGAGCAATCAGCCCCAGCATTTT.

This clone was seen once. The J gene is TRBJ1-5, the V gene TRBV21-1; TRBD1, the D gene given by the table, was not confirmed from the DNA. TRBV21-1 represents a pseudogene. The CDR3 spans 15 residues. The CDR3 region is CASTHRTGSNQPQHF. In DNA, the CDR3 is TGTGCCAGCACCCACCGGACAGGGAGCAATCAGCCCCAGCATTTT.

This chain uses TRBV7-6 with TRBJ2-2; 10 positions agree with TRBD2. Germline CDR1 reads SGHVS; CDR2 reads FNYEAQ. After removal of 1 base from V and 3 bases from J, the junction contained 8 bases not matched to a gene. This CDR3 has 18 residues. CDR3 region: CASSLDGAGTSDTGELFF. The CDR3 bases are TGTGCCAGCAGCTTAGATGGGGCCGGGACTAGCGACACCGGGGAGCTGTTTTTT.

The chain joins TRBV3-1 (or the pseudogene TRBV3-2) to TRBJ1-1; D uncertain. Germline lookup yields CDR1 LGHDT and CDR2 YNNKEL (reference sequence). This CDR3 is 11 amino acids long. V gave up 1 base and J gave up 4 bases, with 1 base separating them. CDR3 in amino acids: CASSQATEAFF. The CDR3 bases are TGTGCCAGCAGCCAAGCCACTGAAGCTTTCTTT.

The chain is built from TRBV6-4 and TRBJ2-3; D not resolved. Germline assignment: CDR1 MRHNA and CDR2 SNTAGT. V was shortened by 6 bases and J by 8 bases, with 15 bases between the two germline ends. CDR3 length: 13 residues. CDR3 loop: CASSPLEPGTQYF. For the CDR3, the DNA is TGTGCCAGCAGCCCCCTGGAGCCGGGTACGCAGTATTTT.

The V and J genes are TRBV7-9 and TRBJ2-5; TRBD2 agrees at 7 bases. With V trimmed by 4 bases and J by 3 bases, 5 bases remained unmatched. There are 14 residues in the CDR3. Germline CDR1 is SEHNR and CDR2 is FQNEAQ (reference sequence). The CDR3 loop reads CASSSREEEETQYF. CDR3 sequence (DNA): TGTGCCAGCAGCTCCCGGGAGGAAGAAGAGACCCAGTACTTC.

This chain uses TRBV20-1 with TRBJ2-5, with 7 nucleotides matching TRBD2. Germline V CDR1 and CDR2: DFQATT, SNEGSKA (reference sequence). The CDR3 contains 14 residues. V shed 3 bases, J shed 4 bases, and the junction held 8 bases outside the gene matches. CDR3 sequence: CSASSGFNLETQYF. The DNA of the CDR3 is TGCAGTGCTAGTAGCGGGTTTAACCTAGAGACCCAGTACTTC.

The chain uses TRBV12-5 and TRBJ1-1; 8 nucleotides line up with TRBD1. The V gene end was trimmed by 5 bases and the J gene end by 5 bases; junction bases not matched to a gene: 4. This CDR3 has 13 residues. Germline V lookup: CDR1 LGHNT, CDR2 FRNRAP. The chain's CDR3 is CASGPGGETEAFF. The DNA for the CDR3 is TGTGCTAGTGGTCCAGGGGGCGAGACTGAAGCTTTCTTT.

The table lists this clone with a count of one. The V call is TRBV7-9, the J call TRBJ2-7, with D perhaps matching TRBD1 (5 bases). Trimming shortened V by 5 bases and J by 3 bases, and 8 bases separated the two germline ends. Germline V gives CDR1 SEHNR, CDR2 FQNEAQ (reference sequence). This CDR3 is 12 amino acids long. The DNA for the CDR3 is TGTGCCAGCAGCAAAACAGGCTACGAGCAGTACTTC. This codes for CASSKTGYEQYF.